This TCR beta chain was sequenced in a study of cytomegalovirus exposure and HLA in healthy donors. The germline CDR1 and CDR2 sequences are LNHDA and SQIVND (reference sequence). The CDR3 length is 13 residues. V dropped 5 bases and J dropped 5; count of bases not matched to a gene: 3. The PCR contained 60 Vbeta and 13 Jbeta primers. Clones were read by immunoSEQ multiplex PCR, and TCRdb kept only the in-frame ones, dropping some. The sample has 90,000 or so clones; over 55% are singletons. The chain couples TRBV19 to TRBJ1-5, with TRBD1 matching over 7 bases. The specimen was PBMCs. This sequence originates from a boy between 10 and 17 years old in good health and CMV-seropositive. The CDR3 DNA sequence: TGTGCCAGTAGTCGAGACAGGGATCAGCCCCAGCATTTT. Translated: CASSRDRDQPQHF.